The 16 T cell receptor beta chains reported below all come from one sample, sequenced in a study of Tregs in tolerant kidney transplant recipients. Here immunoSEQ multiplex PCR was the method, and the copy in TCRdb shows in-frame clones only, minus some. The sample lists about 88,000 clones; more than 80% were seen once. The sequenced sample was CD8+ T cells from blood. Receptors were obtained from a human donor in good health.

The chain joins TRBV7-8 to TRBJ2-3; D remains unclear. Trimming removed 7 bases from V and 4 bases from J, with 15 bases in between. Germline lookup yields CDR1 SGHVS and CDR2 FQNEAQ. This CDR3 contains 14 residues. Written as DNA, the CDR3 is TGTGCCAGCAAGGGAAGGTGGGAAGCAGATACGCAGTATTTT. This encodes CASKGRWEADTQYF.

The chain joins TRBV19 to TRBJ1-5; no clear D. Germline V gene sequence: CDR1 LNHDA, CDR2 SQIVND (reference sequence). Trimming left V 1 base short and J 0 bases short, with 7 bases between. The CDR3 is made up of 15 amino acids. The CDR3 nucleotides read TGTGCCAGTAGTATAGGTCCTTATAGCAATCAGCCCCAGCATTTT. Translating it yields CASSIGPYSNQPQHF.

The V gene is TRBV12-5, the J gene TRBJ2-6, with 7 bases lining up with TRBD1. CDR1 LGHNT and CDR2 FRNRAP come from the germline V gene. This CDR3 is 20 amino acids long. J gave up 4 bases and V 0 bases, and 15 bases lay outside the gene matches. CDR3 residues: CASGLVFRDRQSYGANVLTF. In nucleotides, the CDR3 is TGTGCTAGTGGTTTGGTCTTCCGGGACAGACAGTCTTACGGGGCCAACGTCCTGACTTTC. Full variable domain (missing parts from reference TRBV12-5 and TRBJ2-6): DARVTQTPRHKVTEMGQEVTMRCQPILGHNTVFWYRQTMMQGLELLAYFRNRAPLDDSGMPKDRFSAEMPDATLATLKIQPSEPRDSAVYFCASGLVFRDRQSYGANVLTFGAGSRLTVL.

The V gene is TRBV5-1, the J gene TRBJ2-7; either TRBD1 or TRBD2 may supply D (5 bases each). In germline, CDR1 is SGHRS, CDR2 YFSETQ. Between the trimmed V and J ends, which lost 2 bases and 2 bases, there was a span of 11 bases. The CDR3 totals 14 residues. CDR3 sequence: CASSLSGGPYEQYF. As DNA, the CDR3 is TGCGCCAGCAGCTTAAGTGGGGGACCCTACGAGCAGTACTTC.

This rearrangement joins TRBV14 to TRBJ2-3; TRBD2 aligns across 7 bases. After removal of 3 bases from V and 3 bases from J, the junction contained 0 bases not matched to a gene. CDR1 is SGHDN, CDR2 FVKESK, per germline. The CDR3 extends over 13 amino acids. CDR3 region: CASSQGGTDTQYF. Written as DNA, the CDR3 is TGTGCCAGCAGCCAGGGAGGGACAGATACGCAGTATTTT.

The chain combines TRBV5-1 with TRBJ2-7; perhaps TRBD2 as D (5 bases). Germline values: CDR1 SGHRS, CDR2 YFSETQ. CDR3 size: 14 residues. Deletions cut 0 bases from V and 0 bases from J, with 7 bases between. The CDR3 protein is CASSLVGSSYEQYF. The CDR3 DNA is TGCGCCAGCAGCTTGGTAGGGAGCTCCTACGAGCAGTACTTC.

The CDR3, as DNA: TGTGCCAGTACCACAGGAGAAGTTTACACCTTC. It encodes CASTTGEVYTF. The rearrangement joins TRBV19 to TRBJ1-2; a weak D match, TRBD1 (5 bases). Trimming left V 7 bases short and J 11 bases short, with 14 bases between. The CDR3 loop spans 11 amino acids. From germline, CDR1 is LNHDA and CDR2 SQIVND (reference sequence).

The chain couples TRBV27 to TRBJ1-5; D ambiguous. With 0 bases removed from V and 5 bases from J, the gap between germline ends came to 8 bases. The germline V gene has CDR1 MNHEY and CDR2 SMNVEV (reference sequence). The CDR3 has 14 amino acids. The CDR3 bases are TGTGCCAGCAGTTTATCAGGGTACTATCAGCCCCAGCATTTT. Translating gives CASSLSGYYQPQHF.

The CDR3 DNA is TGTGCCATCAGTGAGGGGACAGGCTACGAGCAGTACTTC. This translates into CAISEGTGYEQYF. The genes are TRBV10-3 and TRBJ2-7; TRBD1 agrees at 8 bases. The CDR3 has 13 amino acids. Germline-derived CDR1 and CDR2 are ENHRY and SYGVKD. Trimming cost V 2 bases and J 3 bases; bases outside gene matches: 0.

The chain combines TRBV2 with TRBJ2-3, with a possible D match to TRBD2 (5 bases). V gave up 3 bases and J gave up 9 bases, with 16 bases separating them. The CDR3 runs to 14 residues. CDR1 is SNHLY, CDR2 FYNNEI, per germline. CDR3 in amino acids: CASSDGNEGSTQYF. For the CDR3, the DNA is TGTGCCAGCAGTGATGGGAATGAGGGTTCGACGCAGTATTTT.

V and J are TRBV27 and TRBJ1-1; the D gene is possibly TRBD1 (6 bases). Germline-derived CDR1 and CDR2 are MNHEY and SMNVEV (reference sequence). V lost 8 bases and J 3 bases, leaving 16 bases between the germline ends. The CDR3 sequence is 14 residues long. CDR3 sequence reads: CASSTRGFDTEAFF. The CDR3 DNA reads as TGTGCCAGCTCTACGAGGGGGTTCGACACTGAAGCTTTCTTT.

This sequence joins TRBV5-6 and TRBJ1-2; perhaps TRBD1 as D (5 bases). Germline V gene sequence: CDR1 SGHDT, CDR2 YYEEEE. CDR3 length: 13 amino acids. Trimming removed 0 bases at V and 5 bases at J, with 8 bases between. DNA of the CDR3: TGTGCCAGCAGCTTGGGGGCAGGGTATGGCTACACCTTC. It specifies CASSLGAGYGYTF.

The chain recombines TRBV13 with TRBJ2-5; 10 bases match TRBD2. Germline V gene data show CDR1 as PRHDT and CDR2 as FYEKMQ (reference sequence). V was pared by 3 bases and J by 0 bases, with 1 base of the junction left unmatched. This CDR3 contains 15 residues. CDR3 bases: TGTGCCAGCAGCTTGGGACTAGCGTACCAAGAGACCCAGTACTTC. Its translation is CASSLGLAYQETQYF.

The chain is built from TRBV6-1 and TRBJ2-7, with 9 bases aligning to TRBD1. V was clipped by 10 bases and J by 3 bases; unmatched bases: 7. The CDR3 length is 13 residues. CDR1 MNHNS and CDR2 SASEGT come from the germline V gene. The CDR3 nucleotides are TGTGCCACCTCCGGGACAGGGATCTACGAGCAGTACTTC. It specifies CATSGTGIYEQYF.

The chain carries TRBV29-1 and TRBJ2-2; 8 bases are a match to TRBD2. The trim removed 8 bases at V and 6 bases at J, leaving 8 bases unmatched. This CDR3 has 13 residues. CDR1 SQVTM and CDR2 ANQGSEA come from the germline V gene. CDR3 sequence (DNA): TGCAGCCTCGGGGGGGAATGTTCCGGGGAGCTGTTTTTT. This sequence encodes CSLGGECSGELFF.

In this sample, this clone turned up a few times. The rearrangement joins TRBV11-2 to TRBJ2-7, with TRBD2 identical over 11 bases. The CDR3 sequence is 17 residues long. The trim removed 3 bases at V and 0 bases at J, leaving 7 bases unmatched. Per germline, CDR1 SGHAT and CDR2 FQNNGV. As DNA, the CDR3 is TGTGCCAGCAGCTTCGGGACTAGCGGTCTCAGCTCCTACGAGCAGTACTTC. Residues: CASSFGTSGLSSYEQYF. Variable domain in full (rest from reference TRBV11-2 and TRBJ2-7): EAGVAQSPRYKIIEKRQSVAFWCNPISGHATLYWYQQILGQGPKLLIQFQNNGVVDDSQLPKDRFSAERLKGVDSTLKIQPAKLEDSAVYLCASSFGTSGLSSYEQYFGPGTRLTVT.